The next 20 T cell receptor beta chains were all read from a single sample in a study of CD8 T cells in ankylosing spondylitis. TCRdb redid the calling of the 5' RACE reads with MiXCR, one entry per CDR3 protein. The table lists about 300,000 distinct CDR3 sequences, around 20% of them singletons. Sequencing was carried out using blood, either unsorted or a sorted T cell fraction (not recorded which). These receptors all stem from a female donor with ankylosing spondylitis or in good health (not recorded which).

The CDR3 coding sequence is TGTGCCAGCTCACCACCTAATTCAGAGACCCAGTACTTC. Translating it yields CASSPPNSETQYF. This rearrangement joins TRBV18 to TRBJ2-5; no definite D call. The V gene lost 0 bases and the J gene lost 4 bases, with 6 bases spanning the gap. The CDR3 runs 13 residues. Germline CDR1 is KGHSH and CDR2 is LQKENI.

This sequence joins TRBV20-1 and TRBJ2-7; TRBD2 aligns across 8 bases. The V segment lost 2 bases and the J segment 5 bases; nucleotides outside the gene matches: 8. Germline V gene data show CDR1 as DFQATT and CDR2 as SNEGSKA (reference sequence). The CDR3 runs to 14 residues. CDR3 in amino acids: CSARPGTSNNEQYF. DNA of the CDR3: TGCAGTGCTAGACCCGGGACTAGTAACAACGAGCAGTACTTC.

This clonotype occurred a few times. The chain links TRBV20-1 to TRBJ2-7; TRBD1 matches 8 bases. With V trimmed by 6 bases and J by 4 bases, 14 bases remained unmatched. CDR3 length: 15 amino acids. CDR1 is DFQATT, CDR2 SNEGSKA, per germline (reference sequence). Here the CDR3 reads CSAIYRDRWLYEQYF. In DNA form, the CDR3 reads TGCAGTGCCATTTATAGGGACAGGTGGCTATACGAGCAGTACTTC.

This chain uses TRBV11-1 with TRBJ2-1; 10 bases match TRBD1. CDR1 is SGHAT and CDR2 is FQDESV in the germline V gene (reference sequence). The CDR3 sequence is 20 residues long. Unmatched junction bases numbered 22, after V lost 4 bases and J lost 7 bases. The CDR3 protein is CASSYPGTGVYRASRNEQFF. CDR3 nucleotides: TGTGCCAGCAGCTACCCCGGGACAGGGGTATATAGGGCTAGCCGAAATGAGCAGTTCTTC.

This clonotype was recorded a few times. At one end, the junction sequence differs from germline, possibly due to a read error. The V call is TRBV20-1, the J call TRBJ2-7, with D possibly TRBD1 on 6 matching bases. The CDR3 totals 12 residues. Germline CDR1 reads DFQATT; CDR2 reads SNEGSKA (reference sequence). The CDR3 protein is CRAMGQPGEQYF. The CDR3 DNA follows: TGCAGGGCTATGGGACAACCCGGGGAGCAGTACTTC.

This clonotype was counted many times. The chain couples TRBV6-4 to TRBJ1-1, with 7 bases matching TRBD1. From germline, CDR1 is MRHNA and CDR2 SNTAGT. The CDR3 is made up of 14 amino acids. V lost 2 bases, J lost 1 base, and 1 base stayed unmatched. CDR3 sequence: CASSDGTENTEAFF. The CDR3 DNA follows: TGTGCCAGCAGTGACGGGACAGAGAACACTGAAGCTTTCTTT.

This clonotype occurred many times. V is TRBV3-1 and J is TRBJ1-5; the D is unclear. Looked up from germline, CDR1 is LGHDT and CDR2 is YNNKEL (reference sequence). CDR3 size: 13 residues. V lost 3 bases to trimming and J lost 1 base, with 4 bases between them. Here the CDR3 reads CASSQGSNQPQHF. Here the CDR3 DNA reads TGTGCCAGCAGCCAGGGGAGCAATCAGCCCCAGCATTTT.

This clonotype was observed a few times. The chain combines TRBV20-1 with TRBJ2-1; no reliable D call. Germline CDR1 and CDR2: DFQATT and SNEGSKA (reference sequence). The CDR3 length is 14 residues. Deletions cut 6 bases from V and 6 bases from J, with 18 bases between. The CDR3 loop is CSAILFPGPNEQFF. DNA for the CDR3: TGCAGTGCGATCCTATTCCCGGGCCCCAATGAGCAGTTCTTC.

This clonotype came up a few times. This chain links TRBV20-1 with TRBJ2-3; 13 bases map to TRBD2. J gave up 6 bases and V 3 bases, and 3 bases lay outside the gene matches. This CDR3 is 14 amino acids long. CDR1 and CDR2 (germline): DFQATT, SNEGSKA (reference sequence). The CDR3 sequence: CSASTSGRVDTQYF. As DNA, the CDR3 is TGCAGTGCTAGCACTAGCGGGAGGGTTGATACGCAGTATTTT.

The genes are TRBV7-9 and TRBJ2-5, with TRBD2 as a possible D gene (5 bases). The CDR3 is 13 amino acids. The germline gives CDR1 SEHNR, CDR2 FQNEAQ (reference sequence). With 5 bases removed from V and 3 bases from J, the gap between germline ends came to 10 bases. Here the CDR3 DNA reads TGTGCCAGCAGCCAAGCACTAGAAGAGACCCAGTACTTC. Translating gives CASSQALEETQYF.

In its sample, this clonotype was seen a few times. V is TRBV6-1 and J is TRBJ1-2; possible D gene TRBD1, 5 bases. Trimming cost V 4 bases and J 0 bases, with 12 bases left between them. This CDR3 comprises 15 residues. Germline CDR1 reads MNHNS; CDR2 reads SASEGT. The CDR3 DNA sequence: TGTGCCAGCAGTGGGCCAGACAGCGCTAACTATGGCTACACCTTC. This gives the protein CASSGPDSANYGYTF.

This clonotype was observed a few times. V usage is TRBV7-3 and J usage is TRBJ1-5; possible D gene TRBD1, 5 bases. In germline, CDR1 is SGHTA, CDR2 FQGTGA. There are 15 residues in the CDR3. Trimming removed 5 bases from V and 7 bases from J, with 18 bases in between. Here the CDR3 reads CASSTRSRGDQPQHF. The CDR3 nucleotides read TGTGCCAGCAGCACTAGGAGCCGAGGGGACCAGCCCCAGCATTTT.

As concerns this clonotype: A read error may account for a junction end that differs from germline. V gene TRBV20-1 combines with J gene TRBJ2-1, with 12 bases lining up with TRBD2. The CDR3 loop spans 17 amino acids. In germline, CDR1 is DFQATT, CDR2 SNEGSKA (reference sequence). DNA for the CDR3: TGCTGTGCCTCGGGCCTAGCGGGAGGGCCATCCTACAATGAGCAGTTCTTC. Its protein product is CCASGLAGGPSYNEQFF.

This clonotype was seen many times. The V and J genes are TRBV6-2 or TRBV6-3 and TRBJ2-5; D not certain. V gave up 6 bases and J gave up 4 bases, with 9 bases separating them. The germline gives CDR1 MNHEY, CDR2 SVGEGT. CDR3 length equals 12 residues. CDR3 region: CASSPLRETQYF. The CDR3 nucleotides read TGTGCCAGCAGCCCGTTGCGAGAGACCCAGTACTTC.

This clonotype was seen repeatedly, ten times or more. This chain joins TRBV12-3 or TRBV12-4 and TRBJ2-3, with D perhaps TRBD2 (5 bases). The length of the CDR3 is 15 residues. V was pared by 5 bases and J by 4 bases, with 16 bases between. This chain's CDR3 is CASSVVGGYADTQYF. The CDR3 nucleotides are TGTGCCAGCAGTGTCGTTGGCGGGTACGCAGATACGCAGTATTTT.

The V and J genes are TRBV5-6 and TRBJ1-1; D perhaps matches TRBD1 (6 bases). The V end was cut by 0 bases, the J end by 6 bases, with 12 bases between. Looked up from germline, CDR1 is SGHDT and CDR2 is YYEEEE. The CDR3 contains 14 residues. In DNA form, the CDR3 reads TGTGCCAGCAGCTTGGTTCACCCAGGGGCTGAAGCTTTCTTT. It yields the protein CASSLVHPGAEAFF.

The rearrangement joins TRBV27 to TRBJ1-2; tentatively, D is TRBD1 (6 bases). The germline V gene has CDR1 MNHEY and CDR2 SMNVEV (reference sequence). This CDR3 has 14 residues. Trimming removed 4 bases from V and 8 bases from J, with 17 bases in between. The CDR3 nucleotides read TGTGCCAGCAGTTCCCGGGGGCCCGGAAAAGGCTACACCTTC. It is translated as CASSSRGPGKGYTF.

There are many counts of this clonotype. The chain uses TRBV5-6 and TRBJ2-2; 10 bases fit TRBD1. After removal of 5 bases from V and 4 bases from J, the junction contained 2 bases not matched to a gene. The CDR3 contains 14 residues. The germline V gene encodes CDR1 SGHDT and CDR2 YYEEEE. The CDR3 reads CASRRTGGTGELFF. The CDR3 DNA reads TGTGCCAGCAGACGGACAGGGGGCACCGGGGAGCTGTTTTTT.

Many counts were recorded for this clonotype. This chain connects TRBV3-1 to TRBJ1-5, with D perhaps TRBD1 (6 bases). The germline CDR1 and CDR2 sequences are LGHDT and YNNKEL (reference sequence). The CDR3 spans 14 residues. V lost 5 bases to trimming and J lost 7 bases, with 15 bases between them. This CDR3 reads CASSGGPQGQPQHF. The CDR3 nucleotides read TGTGCCAGCAGCGGGGGCCCACAAGGCCAGCCCCAGCATTTT.

This chain connects TRBV7-2 to TRBJ1-3; 7 nucleotides line up with TRBD1. CDR3 length: 15 residues. The V and J ends lost 5 bases and 1 base, in that order; junction bases with no gene match: 5. Germline V CDR1 and CDR2: SGHTA, FQGNSA. The CDR3 DNA is TGTGCCAGCAGCCCAGGGGGAAGTTCTGGAAACACCATATATTTT. Residues: CASSPGGSSGNTIYF.